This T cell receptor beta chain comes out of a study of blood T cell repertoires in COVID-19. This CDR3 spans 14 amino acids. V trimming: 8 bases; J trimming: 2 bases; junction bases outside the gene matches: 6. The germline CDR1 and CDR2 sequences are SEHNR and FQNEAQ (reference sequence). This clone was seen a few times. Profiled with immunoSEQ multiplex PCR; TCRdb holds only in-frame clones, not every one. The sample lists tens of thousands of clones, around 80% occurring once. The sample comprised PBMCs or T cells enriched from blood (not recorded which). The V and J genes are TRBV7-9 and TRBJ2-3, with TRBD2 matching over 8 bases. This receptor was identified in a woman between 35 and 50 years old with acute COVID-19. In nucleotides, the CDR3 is TGTGCCAGCGGGAGCGGGGGTAACACAGATACGCAGTATTTT. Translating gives CASGSGGNTDTQYF.